Listed here are 21 T cell receptor beta chains from one sample, sequenced in a study of T cells after yellow fever vaccination. TCRdb recomputed calls from the 5' RACE reads with MiXCR, one row per CDR3 protein. The sample includes approximately 510,000 distinct CDR3 sequences, roughly 22% seen only once; the top ten take less than 20%. Source: PBMCs, taken roughly 20 days after the first yellow fever vaccination. The receptors here all came from a man between 18 and 35 years old who received the YFV17D yellow fever vaccine.

This clonotype occurred a few times. The rearrangement joins TRBV20-1 to TRBJ2-1; D is perhaps TRBD2 (7 bases). The CDR3 sequence is 14 residues long. V was clipped by 6 bases and J by 4 bases, with 16 bases between them. The germline CDR1 and CDR2 sequences are DFQATT and SNEGSKA (reference sequence). The CDR3, as DNA: TGCAGTGCCCGGGGGGCGGGGAGATACAATGAGCAGTTCTTC. As protein: CSARGAGRYNEQFF.

This clonotype was seen a few times. The chain is built from TRBV7-9 and TRBJ1-5; 8 positions agree with TRBD1. CDR1 and CDR2 (germline): SEHNR, FQNEAQ (reference sequence). Germline trimming cut 1 base from V and 2 bases from J; bases unmatched to any gene: 7. This CDR3 spans 17 amino acids. The CDR3 here is CASSLGDRGGGNQPQHF. The CDR3 nucleotides read TGTGCCAGCAGCTTAGGAGACAGGGGTGGTGGCAATCAGCCCCAGCATTTT.

V usage is TRBV5-4 and J usage is TRBJ2-7; D gene ambiguous. The CDR3 covers 16 residues. CDR1 and CDR2 from the germline V gene are SGHNT and YYREEE (reference sequence). Trimming removed 0 bases at V and 2 bases at J, with 15 bases between. The CDR3 sequence: CASSLGGPNSAYEQYV. CDR3 nucleotide sequence: TGTGCCAGCAGCTTGGGTGGCCCCAACTCGGCCTACGAGCAGTACGTC.

CDR3 sequence reads: CSARDYRTQYF. DNA for the CDR3: TGCAGTGCTAGAGATTACCGTACGCAGTATTTT. The chain has TRBV20-1 and TRBJ2-3; no definite D call. CDR3 size: 11 residues. V was trimmed by 0 bases and J by 8 bases, leaving 6 bases between them. Germline V CDR1 and CDR2: DFQATT, SNEGSKA (reference sequence).

The chain uses TRBV5-1 and TRBJ2-5; no firm D call. V was shortened by 2 bases and J by 0 bases, with 8 bases between the two germline ends. This CDR3 has 14 residues. Germline CDR1 SGHRS, CDR2 YFSETQ. The CDR3 sequence is CASSFDPNQETQYF. The CDR3 coding sequence is TGCGCCAGCAGCTTCGACCCGAACCAAGAGACCCAGTACTTC.

Of note for this clonotype: This sequence may be a read error, since a much larger clone differs from it by one base. The chain combines TRBV7-9 with TRBJ2-3; perhaps TRBD1 as D (5 bases). Trimming took 4 bases from V and 6 from J, leaving 20 bases between them. Germline assignment: CDR1 SEHNR and CDR2 FQNEAQ (reference sequence). This CDR3 comprises 16 residues. Here the CDR3 reads CASSSVGPKGIDTQYF. Here the CDR3 DNA reads TGTGCCAGCAGCTCAGTTGGACCCAAGGGGATCGATACGCAGTATTTT.

The chain joins TRBV20-1 to TRBJ2-7; D is possibly TRBD1 or TRBD2 (5 bases each). Germline V lookup: CDR1 DFQATT, CDR2 SNEGSKA (reference sequence). The CDR3 is 10 residues long. As DNA, the CDR3 is TGCGGGGGTCTATCCTACGAGCAGTACGTC. It encodes CGGLSYEQYV.

V usage is TRBV4-1 and J usage is TRBJ2-1; D is unclear. Per the germline V gene, CDR1 is MGHRA and CDR2 is YSYEKL. V was cut by 0 bases and J by 6 bases, with 6 bases left in between. CDR3 length: 13 residues. CDR3 coding DNA: TGCGCCAGCAGCCAAGATTTGGGCAATGAGCAGTTCTTC. This translates into CASSQDLGNEQFF.

There are a few counts of this clonotype. The rearrangement joins TRBV6-1 to TRBJ2-2; 9 bases line up with TRBD1. This CDR3 has 14 residues. J was trimmed by 7 bases and V by 7 bases; bases with no gene match: 7. The germline V gene encodes CDR1 MNHNS and CDR2 SASEGT. The CDR3 DNA is TGTGCCAGCACCCCGGGACAGGGAGGCGGGGAGCTGTTTTTT. Its translation is CASTPGQGGGELFF.

J is TRBJ2-7 and V is TRBV7-9, with D perhaps matching TRBD1 (5 bases). The length of the CDR3 is 14 residues. Germline assignment: CDR1 SEHNR and CDR2 FQNEAQ (reference sequence). Trimming took off 2 bases at V and 3 bases at J, with 11 bases between the two ends. CDR3 amino acids: CASSLQAGNYEQYF. The CDR3 region has the DNA TGTGCCAGCAGCTTACAGGCAGGGAACTACGAGCAGTACTTC. The full variable domain, rest sourced from reference TRBV7-9 and TRBJ2-7, is DTGVSQNPRHKITKRGQNVTFRCDPISEHNRLYWYRQTLGQGPEFLTYFQNEAQLEKSRLLSDRFSAERPKGSFSTLEIQRTEQGDSAMYLCASSLQAGNYEQYFGPGTRLTVT.

This sequence joins TRBV5-4 and TRBJ2-6; the D is unclear. Trimming removed 0 bases from V and 0 bases from J, with 7 bases in between. Germline V CDR1 and CDR2: SGHNT, YYREEE (reference sequence). CDR3 length: 16 residues. In DNA form, the CDR3 reads TGTGCCAGCAGCTTGGACAGTTTCTCTGGGGCCAACGTCCTGACTTTC. The encoded protein is CASSLDSFSGANVLTF.

Only a few counts were recorded for this clonotype. The V gene is TRBV5-5, the J gene TRBJ2-1; no firm D call. V was clipped by 4 bases and J by 3 bases, with 11 bases between them. This CDR3 is 14 amino acids long. CDR1 SGHKS and CDR2 YYEKEE come from the germline V gene (reference sequence). DNA for the CDR3: TGTGCCAGCAGCGTCTTTACAAACTACAATGAGCAGTTCTTC. This translates into CASSVFTNYNEQFF.

This clonotype came up many times. The V and J genes are TRBV11-2 and TRBJ2-1; D is possibly TRBD2 (5 bases). The CDR3 length is 15 residues. Trimming shortened V by 5 bases and J by 8 bases, and 19 bases separated the two germline ends. CDR1 is SGHAT, CDR2 FQNNGV, per germline. The DNA for the CDR3 is TGTGCCAGCAGCCGTAGAATACCCCCCGGGGATGAGCAGTTCTTC. Translated, it gives CASSRRIPPGDEQFF. The variable domain in full, completed from reference TRBV11-2 and TRBJ2-1, reads EAGVAQSPRYKIIEKRQSVAFWCNPISGHATLYWYQQILGQGPKLLIQFQNNGVVDDSQLPKDRFSAERLKGVDSTLKIQPAKLEDSAVYLCASSRRIPPGDEQFFGPGTRLTVL.

The chain employs TRBV7-3 and TRBJ1-6; maybe TRBD1 (5 bases). CDR3 length: 15 amino acids. Trimming took off 4 bases at V and 7 bases at J, with 14 bases between the two ends. From germline, CDR1 is SGHTA and CDR2 FQGTGA. The CDR3 protein is CASSSGRGLNSPLHF. The CDR3 region has the DNA TGTGCCAGCAGCTCCGGCCGGGGCTTGAATTCACCCCTCCACTTT.

In its sample, this clonotype was seen a few times. This chain links TRBV20-1 with TRBJ2-3; D might be TRBD2 (6 bases). CDR1 DFQATT and CDR2 SNEGSKA come from the germline V gene (reference sequence). The CDR3 extends over 14 amino acids. Written as DNA, the CDR3 is TGCAGCCCATTGGGCGGGGTAGTGTGGGATACGCAGTATTTT. Amino acid sequence: CSPLGGVVWDTQYF.

This clonotype has only a few counts. The chain uses TRBV7-6 and TRBJ1-1, with D uncertain. Trimming removed 5 bases from V and 6 bases from J, with 13 bases in between. CDR1 is SGHVS, CDR2 FNYEAQ, per germline. This CDR3 comprises 13 residues. CDR3 loop: CASSARGVAEAFF. CDR3 nucleotides: TGTGCCAGCAGCGCCCGGGGAGTGGCTGAAGCTTTCTTT.

The chain links TRBV10-3 to TRBJ2-3; TRBD2 is a possible D gene (5 bases). The V end was cut by 6 bases, the J end by 5 bases, with 30 bases between. CDR3 length: 19 amino acids. CDR1 and CDR2 (germline): ENHRY, SYGVKD. In nucleotides, the CDR3 is TGTGCCATCAGCCCAGGACCCGGAGCCGGAGGACCCTCCATAGATACGCAGTATTTT. Amino acid sequence: CAISPGPGAGGPSIDTQYF.

This clonotype showed up just a few times. CDR3 DNA: TGCAGTGCTAGAGAGGGAGGGGTGGACTATGGCTACACCTTC. This sequence encodes CSAREGGVDYGYTF. This chain uses TRBV20-1 with TRBJ1-2, with a weak D call TRBD1 (5 bases). The CDR3 consists of 14 residues. Deletions cut 0 bases from V and 3 bases from J, with 11 bases between. Germline assignment: CDR1 DFQATT and CDR2 SNEGSKA (reference sequence).

The chain employs TRBV11-2 and TRBJ1-2; D gene unclear. Germline V lookup: CDR1 SGHAT, CDR2 FQNNGV. V lost 4 bases, J lost 4 bases, and 25 bases lay in between. The CDR3 loop spans 18 amino acids. The CDR3 sequence: CASSSRVEGQSPGYGYTF. CDR3 in DNA: TGTGCCAGCAGCTCCCGAGTTGAGGGCCAGTCTCCTGGCTATGGCTACACCTTC.

This clonotype showed up many times. The chain carries TRBV12-3 or TRBV12-4 and TRBJ2-7; D could derive from TRBD1 or TRBD2 (5 bases each). Between the trimmed V and J ends, which lost 6 bases and 13 bases, there was a span of 22 bases. The CDR3 loop spans 13 amino acids. The CDR3 reads CASSPSPGPVRYF. The DNA of the CDR3 is TGTGCCAGCAGCCCCAGCCCGGGGCCGGTCCGATACTTC.

This clonotype was recorded only once. The chain uses TRBV11-2 and TRBJ2-3; D ambiguous. Germline-derived CDR1 and CDR2 are SGHAT and FQNNGV. The CDR3 consists of 14 residues. V lost 4 bases and J lost 9, with 17 bases in between. The CDR3 loop reads CASSSRTLFPTQYF. The CDR3 DNA follows: TGTGCCAGCAGCTCCAGAACCTTATTTCCCACGCAGTATTTT.